This T cell receptor (beta chain) was obtained from a study of cytomegalovirus exposure and HLA in healthy donors. On the study more broadly: As an earlier analysis found, around 170 million T cells yielded about 100 million unique TCR beta sequences.

Primers: 60 Vbeta forward and 13 Jbeta reverse. Produced via immunoSEQ multiplex PCR; TCRdb's table is partial and in-frame only. Of 150,000 to 200,000 clones listed, roughly four fifths are singletons. Points from the study as a whole: The study dropped some indistinguishable V segments, TRBV6-2 and TRBV6-3 among them. When analyzed later, the rates of TCR association showed variation by HLA locus, with DRB1 the most and HLA-C the fewest. Three of the chains that were CMV-associated were confirmed in vitro to be specific for CMV antigens.

The V end lost 5 bases, the J end lost 0 bases, and 20 bases lay between the germline ends. Germline values: CDR1 ENHRY, CDR2 SYGVKD. This CDR3 comprises 17 residues. This clone was found a few times. The antigen is unknown. This chain links TRBV10-3 with TRBJ2-7; tentative D call: TRBD2 (6 bases). The receptor was derived from a woman under 30 in good health and CMV-seronegative. Input material: PBMCs. As DNA, the CDR3 is TGTGCCATCAGTCAAGTTGGCACTAGCCCGAGCTCCTACGAGCAGTACTTC. Protein: CAISQVGTSPSSYEQYF.